This is a list of T cell receptor beta chains from one sample in a study of T cells in Graves' hyperthyroidism and ophthalmopathy. Using its own MiXCR run on the multiplex PCR reads, TCRdb lists one record per CDR3 protein. The table shows 500,000 to 650,000 distinct CDR3 sequences, with 14% occurring only once. Sequencing was done on a sample of blood. Receptors originate from a woman in her 50s with Graves' ophthalmopathy. Each CDR3 is given with its conserved first and last residue. The D gene is left open where the match is weak. Some rows have no size entry. The others give once, few or many, or a class for an expanded clone.

j_call d_call v_call clone_size cdr3_aa cdr3_nt
TRBJ2-1 . TRBV12-3/TRBV12-4 many CASSSPVDEKGNEQFF TGTGCCAGCAGTTCCCCAGTAGACGAGAAGGGGAATGAGCAGTTCTTC
TRBJ1-1 . TRBV28 many CASSGITGILNTEAFF TGTGCCAGCAGCGGAATTACAGGGATTTTGAACACTGAAGCTTTCTTT
TRBJ2-1 . TRBV6-2/TRBV6-3 few CASSYQAPTYNEQFF TGTGCCAGCAGTTATCAAGCCCCGACCTACAATGAGCAGTTCTTC
TRBJ2-6 TRBD1 TRBV6-2/TRBV6-3 . CASSYEFGTGRNGANVLTF TGTGCCAGCAGTTACGAGTTCGGGACAGGGAGGAATGGGGCCAACGTCCTGACTTTC
TRBJ2-7 . TRBV30 . CAWSDGTDYERYF TGTGCCTGGAGTGATGGGACGGACTACGAGCGGTACTTC
TRBJ2-1 . TRBV7-8 many CASSFVTEYNEQFF TGTGCCAGCAGCTTCGTGACAGAATACAATGAGCAGTTCTTC
TRBJ1-3 . TRBV5-1 many CASSMDPGAGNTIYF TGCGCCAGCAGCATGGACCCAGGGGCTGGAAACACCATATATTTT
TRBJ2-7 . TRBV6-1 many CASNWGPGSYEQYF TGTGCCAGCAATTGGGGCCCAGGCTCCTACGAGCAGTACTTC
TRBJ2-5 . TRBV2 . CASNRAGETQYF TGTGCCAGCAACCGAGCGGGAGAGACCCAGTACTTC
TRBJ1-2 . TRBV5-5 many CASSVRGRGSYGYTF TGTGCCAGCAGCGTGAGGGGCAGGGGATCCTATGGCTACACCTTC
TRBJ2-1 TRBD1 TRBV29-1 few CSVELGTGSSYNEQFF TGCAGCGTTGAACTGGGGACAGGGAGCTCCTACAATGAGCAGTTCTTC
TRBJ2-1 . TRBV7-9 few CAGGSRVKGNEQFF TGTGCCGGCGGCTCCAGGGTGAAGGGCAATGAGCAGTTCTTC
TRBJ1-5 . TRBV6-2/TRBV6-3 few CASSLVAGNNQPQHF TGTGCCAGCAGTCTAGTCGCGGGGAACAATCAGCCCCAGCATTTT
TRBJ1-1 . TRBV5-1 . CASSLVAQGMDTEAFF TGCGCCAGCAGCTTGGTGGCACAAGGCATGGACACTGAAGCTTTCTTT
TRBJ1-1 . TRBV5-6 . CASSFRALEAFF TGTGCCAGCAGCTTCCGGGCGCTCGAAGCTTTCTTT